A selection of T cell receptor beta chains follows, all from one sample in a study of PD-L1 blockade in urothelial cancer. Sequenced by immunoSEQ multiplex PCR; TCRdb stores in-frame clones only, minus some. The table shows some 100,000 clones, with around 93% occurring only once. Sequences were derived from PBMCs, sampled around atezolizumab (anti-PD-L1) treatment. The receptors derive from a woman of 80 years or more with urothelial cancer. Each CDR3 is given with its conserved first and last residue. Fields, in order: J gene, V gene, clone size, D gene, CDR3 DNA, CDR3 protein. A D gene is named only where the DNA matches it firmly. Some rows have no size entry. The others give once, few or many, or a class for an expanded clone.

>TRBJ2-7|TRBV5-1|once|TRBD2
TGCGCCAGCAGCACGGGACTAGCGGGAATCCACTACGAGCAGTACTTC
CASSTGLAGIHYEQYF
>TRBJ2-1|TRBV7-3|-|TRBD2
TGTGCCAGCAGCCCAGCCAGCGGGGGTATCTATGAGCAGTTCTTC
CASSPASGGIYEQFF
>TRBJ1-1|TRBV6-6|-|-
TGTGCCACCATTGACAGATACACTGAAGCTTTCTTT
CATIDRYTEAFF
>TRBJ2-7|TRBV19|-|-
TGTGCCAGTGGGGGGTCGTCCTTGTCCTACGAGCAGTACTTC
CASGGSSLSYEQYF
>TRBJ2-7|TRBV18|-|TRBD1
TGTGCCAGCTCACGCCGGGACAGGGGTTACGAGCAGTACTTC
CASSRRDRGYEQYF
>TRBJ1-5|TRBV2|-|TRBD1
TGTGCCAGCTCAACAGGGGGATGGCAGCCCCAGCATTTT
CASSTGGWQPQHF
>TRBJ2-3|TRBV5-6|-|-
TGTGCCAGCAGCCTCACAGATACGCAGTATTTT
CASSLTDTQYF
>TRBJ2-1|TRBV2|-|TRBD2
TGTGCCAGCCTACCAAGTCCCGGGGGGGGGAGTGGTGAGCAGTTCTTC
CASLPSPGGGSGEQFF
>TRBJ2-1|TRBV7-9|-|TRBD2
TGTGCCAGCAGCAATAGCGGGAGAAATGAGCAGTTCTTC
CASSNSGRNEQFF
>TRBJ2-2|TRBV6-1|-|-
TGTGCCAGCAGGCGGGCTTCTGGGGAGCTGTTTTTT
CASRRASGELFF
>TRBJ2-7|TRBV15|-|-
TGTGCCACCAGCGGAGAAGTTACAGGGTCGGGCGAGCAGTACTTC
CATSGEVTGSGEQYF
>TRBJ2-7|TRBV13|-|TRBD1
TGTGCCAGCAGCAAAACCGGGACAGGGAAGACCTACGAGCAGTACTTC
CASSKTGTGKTYEQYF
>TRBJ2-3|TRBV19|-|TRBD2
TGTGCCAGTAGTATAACGGGGCTAGCGGGAGTCCAAGCTAGCACAGATACGCAGTATTTT
CASSITGLAGVQASTDTQYF
>TRBJ2-1|TRBV30|-|TRBD2
TGTGCCTGGAGAACTAGCGGGAGTGGCGAGCAGTTCTTC
CAWRTSGSGEQFF
>TRBJ2-2|TRBV28|once|TRBD2
TGTGCCAGCAGGGGACGACTAGCGGGAAACACCGGGGAGCTGTTTTTT
CASRGRLAGNTGELFF
>TRBJ2-7|TRBV9|-|-
TGTGCCAGCAGCGTAGGCGGGGGCGCGTACGAGCAGTACTTC
CASSVGGGAYEQYF
>TRBJ2-2|TRBV11-2|-|-
TGTGCCAGCAGCTCTTCGGGGGTCGGGGAGCTGTTTTTT
CASSSSGVGELFF
>TRBJ1-5|TRBV7-3|-|-
TGTGCCAGCAGCTTATCCGACGCGGCATCCTATCAGCCCCAGCATTTT
CASSLSDAASYQPQHF